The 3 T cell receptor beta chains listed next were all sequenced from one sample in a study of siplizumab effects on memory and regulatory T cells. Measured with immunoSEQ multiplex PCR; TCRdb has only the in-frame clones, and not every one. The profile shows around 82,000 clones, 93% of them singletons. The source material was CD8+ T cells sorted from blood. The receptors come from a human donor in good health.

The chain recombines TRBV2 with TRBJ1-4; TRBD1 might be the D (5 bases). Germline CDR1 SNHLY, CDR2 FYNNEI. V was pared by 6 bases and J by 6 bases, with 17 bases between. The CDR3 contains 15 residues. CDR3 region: CASSKPGRGDEKLFF. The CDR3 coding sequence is TGTGCCAGCAGCAAACCGGGACGGGGTGATGAAAAACTGTTTTTT.

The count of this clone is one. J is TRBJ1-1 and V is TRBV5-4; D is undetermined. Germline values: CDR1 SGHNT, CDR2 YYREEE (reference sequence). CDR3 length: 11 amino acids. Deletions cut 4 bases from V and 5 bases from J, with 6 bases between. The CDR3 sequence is CASSPGTEAFF. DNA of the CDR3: TGTGCCAGCAGCCCGGGGACTGAAGCTTTCTTT.

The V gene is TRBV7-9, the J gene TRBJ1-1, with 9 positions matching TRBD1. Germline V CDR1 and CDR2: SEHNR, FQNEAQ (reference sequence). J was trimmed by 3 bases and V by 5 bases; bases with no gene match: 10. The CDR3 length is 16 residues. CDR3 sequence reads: CASSPGQGQHDTEAFF. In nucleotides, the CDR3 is TGTGCCAGCAGCCCCGGACAGGGGCAGCATGACACTGAAGCTTTCTTT.